The 31 T cell receptor beta chains listed next were all sequenced from one sample in a study of T cell responses to AZD1222 COVID-19 vaccine. Some clones are missing from TCRdb's copy, which holds only in-frame ones; the method was immunoSEQ multiplex PCR. The sample yields roughly 120,000 clones, over 75% seen once. Sequencing used peripheral blood, obtained on day 0 of MenACWY control vaccination. These receptors came from an adult in good health.

The V call is TRBV9, the J call TRBJ1-3; D gene uncertain. Trimming stripped 2 bases from V and 0 bases from J, with 12 bases between. The CDR3 covers 16 residues. Germline V gene sequence: CDR1 SGDLS, CDR2 YYNGEE. CDR3 sequence: CASSVPPSPSGNTIYF. The CDR3 DNA follows: TGTGCCAGCAGCGTCCCACCTAGCCCCTCTGGAAACACCATATATTTT. The whole variable domain, filled in from reference TRBV9 and TRBJ1-3, reads DSGVTQTPKHLITATGQRVTLRCSPRSGDLSVYWYQQSLDQGLQFLIQYYNGEERAKGNILERFSAQQFPDLHSELNLSSLELGDSALYFCASSVPPSPSGNTIYFGEGSWLTVV.

The rearrangement links TRBV18 to TRBJ2-7; TRBD2 agrees at 9 bases. The V segment lost 3 bases and the J segment 6 bases; nucleotides outside the gene matches: 12. The CDR3 consists of 16 residues. Looked up from germline, CDR1 is KGHSH and CDR2 is LQKENI. The CDR3 DNA reads TGTGCCAGCTCACCGTTTTCTAGCGGGAATACCGCCGAGCAGTACTTC. It translates to CASSPFSSGNTAEQYF.

The V and J genes are TRBV7-9 and TRBJ1-3, with D hard to call. The CDR3 has 14 residues. V lost 1 base and J 7 bases, leaving 11 bases between the germline ends. CDR1 is SEHNR and CDR2 is FQNEAQ in the germline V gene (reference sequence). The CDR3, as DNA: TGTGCCAGCAGCTTAGGAACAGTAGGGAACACCATATATTTT. Its translation is CASSLGTVGNTIYF.

This chain links TRBV14 with TRBJ2-1; the D gene is possibly TRBD2 (6 bases). V shed 5 bases and J shed 13 bases, with 15 bases lying between them. Germline lookup yields CDR1 SGHDN and CDR2 FVKESK. This CDR3 has 12 residues. This CDR3 reads CASSVLGTLQFF. The CDR3 coding sequence is TGTGCCAGCAGCGTTTTAGGGACTCTCCAGTTCTTC.

The chain carries TRBV10-3 and TRBJ1-1; 9 bases are a match to TRBD1. There are 13 residues in the CDR3. From germline, CDR1 is ENHRY and CDR2 SYGVKD. The CDR3 here is CQGDRVWNTEAFF. The CDR3 DNA reads as TGTCAGGGGGACAGGGTTTGGAACACTGAAGCTTTCTTT.

J is TRBJ2-7 and V is TRBV19; D uncertain. The CDR3 spans 13 residues. From germline, CDR1 is LNHDA and CDR2 SQIVND (reference sequence). V lost 5 bases, J lost 3 bases, and 11 bases lay in between. This chain's CDR3 is CASSPGFYYEQYF. In DNA, the CDR3 is TGTGCCAGTAGTCCAGGATTCTACTACGAGCAGTACTTC.

The V call is TRBV5-1, the J call TRBJ2-7, with TRBD1 matching over 10 bases. V was clipped by 4 bases and J by 6 bases; unmatched bases: 13. Germline values: CDR1 SGHRS, CDR2 YFSETQ. The CDR3 has 16 amino acids. CDR3 DNA: TGCGCCAGCAGCCCGCCCCGGGACAGGGGAACGGGCGAGCAGTACTTC. This gives the protein CASSPPRDRGTGEQYF.

This chain joins TRBV24-1 and TRBJ1-5; D uncertain. The V and J ends lost 5 bases and 0 bases respectively, with 10 bases between them. The CDR3 loop spans 15 amino acids. Germline V CDR1 and CDR2: KGHDR, SFDVKD. In nucleotides, the CDR3 is TGTGCCACCAGTGCGGGCGCTTCTAGCAATCAGCCCCAGCATTTT. This gives the protein CATSAGASSNQPQHF.

The chain employs TRBV4-2 and TRBJ2-3; 9 bases line up with TRBD2. The germline CDR1 and CDR2 sequences are LGHNA and YNFKEQ. Trimming took 4 bases from V and 7 from J; bases not matched to a gene: 18. CDR3 size: 18 residues. CDR3 bases: TGTGCCAGCAGCCGAAACCTAGCGGGGCGGGAGAGTGTGAATACGCAGTATTTT. Amino acids: CASSRNLAGRESVNTQYF.

As to this clone: A junction boundary mismatches the germline segment, possibly from a read error. CDR3 residues: CASREGTSGSYEQYF. The DNA for the CDR3 is TGTGCCAGCAGGGAAGGTACTAGCGGGAGCTACGAGCAGTACTTC. This chain connects TRBV2 to TRBJ2-7, with 11 positions matching TRBD2. There are 15 residues in the CDR3. Germline assignment: CDR1 SNHLY and CDR2 FYNNEI.

V gene TRBV2 combines with J gene TRBJ1-4, with a possible D match to TRBD1 (5 bases). From germline, CDR1 is SNHLY and CDR2 FYNNEI. The length of the CDR3 is 15 residues. The germline V and J ends were trimmed by 4 bases and 8 bases, with 17 bases remaining between them. The CDR3 DNA follows: TGTGCCAGCAGTGGCCAGGGTATCGTCGGAGAAAAACTGTTTTTT. Its protein product is CASSGQGIVGEKLFF.

The CDR3: CASSDRGLLGNQPQHF. DNA of the CDR3: TGTGCCAGCAGTGACCGAGGACTCCTTGGCAATCAGCCCCAGCATTTT. J is TRBJ1-5 and V is TRBV6-1; D remains ambiguous. V was trimmed by 3 bases and J by 2 bases, leaving 14 bases between them. The length of the CDR3 is 16 residues. The V gene's germline CDR1 is MNHNS and CDR2 SASEGT.

The chain is built from TRBV9 and TRBJ2-7; TRBD1 aligns across 9 bases. In germline, CDR1 is SGDLS, CDR2 YYNGEE. This CDR3 comprises 14 residues. V lost 2 bases, J lost 2 bases, and 2 bases stayed unmatched. Here the CDR3 DNA reads TGTGCCAGCAGCGTCGGGACAGGGCCCTACGAGCAGTACTTC. Encoded protein: CASSVGTGPYEQYF. Drawing the rest from reference TRBV9 and TRBJ2-7, the complete variable domain is DSGVTQTPKHLITATGQRVTLRCSPRSGDLSVYWYQQSLDQGLQFLIQYYNGEERAKGNILERFSAQQFPDLHSELNLSSLELGDSALYFCASSVGTGPYEQYFGPGTRLTVT.

The genes are TRBV19 and TRBJ2-2; either TRBD1 or TRBD2 may supply D (6 bases each). The CDR3 is 16 amino acids. CDR1 LNHDA and CDR2 SQIVND come from the germline V gene (reference sequence). Deletions cut 7 bases from V and 5 bases from J, with 20 bases between. The CDR3: CASIRGRGRWTGELFF. CDR3 nucleotides: TGTGCCAGTATCAGAGGCCGGGGGCGATGGACCGGGGAGCTGTTTTTT.

This clone has only one observation. The V call is TRBV7-9, the J call TRBJ1-2; D might be TRBD1 (6 bases). Per the germline V gene, CDR1 is SEHNR and CDR2 is FQNEAQ (reference sequence). This CDR3 has 15 amino acids. Between the trimmed V and J ends, which lost 10 bases and 1 base, there was a span of 19 bases. Written as DNA, the CDR3 is TGTGCCACCACAGGGAGACACTTCCTTAACTATGGCTACACCTTC. Translation: CATTGRHFLNYGYTF.

This clone showed up just once. The chain joins TRBV30 to TRBJ1-1; 9 bases are a match to TRBD1. In germline, CDR1 is GTSNPN, CDR2 SVGIG (reference sequence). The CDR3 is 14 amino acids. Unmatched junction bases numbered 10, after V lost 1 base and J lost 10 bases. CDR3 sequence reads: CAWSETGGLVGAFF. The CDR3 DNA reads as TGTGCCTGGAGTGAGACAGGGGGTCTTGTCGGAGCTTTCTTT. Looking up the rest from reference TRBV30 and TRBJ1-1 gives the full variable domain: SQTIHQWPATLVQPVGSPLSLECTVEGTSNPNLYWYRQAAGRGLQLLFYSVGIGQISSEVPQNLSASRPQDRQFILSSKKLLLSDSGFYLCAWSETGGLVGAFFGQGTRLTVV.

The chain has TRBV5-6 and TRBJ1-1, with D maybe TRBD1 (6 bases). The CDR3 contains 15 residues. Trimming took 1 base from V and 5 from J, leaving 15 bases between them. CDR1 is SGHDT and CDR2 is YYEEEE in the germline V gene. The CDR3 is CASSLFGGRWTEAFF. The CDR3 DNA reads TGTGCCAGCAGCTTGTTTGGGGGCCGTTGGACTGAAGCTTTCTTT.

The chain uses TRBV10-2 and TRBJ1-2; 7 positions agree with TRBD1. The germline V gene has CDR1 WSHSY and CDR2 SAAADI. This CDR3 region has 14 residues. V lost 2 bases to trimming and J lost 3 bases; unmatched junction nucleotides: 3. CDR3 in amino acids: CASSERTGDYGYTF. The CDR3 region has the DNA TGCGCCAGCAGTGAGAGGACAGGTGACTATGGCTACACCTTC.

The chain recombines TRBV5-1 with TRBJ1-5; TRBD1 matches 11 bases. Germline V gives CDR1 SGHRS, CDR2 YFSETQ. With 4 bases clipped from V and 11 bases from J, the junction kept 11 bases outside the gene matches. CDR3 length equals 15 residues. CDR3 DNA sequence: TGCGCCAGCAGCCCCGGGGGACAGGGGGACAATGCCCAGCATTTT. Its translation is CASSPGGQGDNAQHF.

The rearrangement links TRBV19 to TRBJ1-5; 7 positions match TRBD1. Germline lookup yields CDR1 LNHDA and CDR2 SQIVND (reference sequence). The V segment lost 3 bases and the J segment 4 bases; nucleotides outside the gene matches: 9. The CDR3 is made up of 16 amino acids. CDR3 loop: CASSIPNRGPNQPQHF. The CDR3 region has the DNA TGTGCCAGTAGTATTCCAAACAGGGGCCCGAATCAGCCCCAGCATTTT.

This chain connects TRBV28 to TRBJ1-6; possibly TRBD1 for D (6 bases). The CDR3 sequence is 16 residues long. The germline V gene has CDR1 MDHEN and CDR2 SYDVKM. The V end lost 4 bases, the J end lost 2 bases, and 12 bases lay between the germline ends. Here the CDR3 DNA reads TGTGCCAGCAGTTCTAGGGGGGCGGCCTATAATTCACCCCTCCACTTT. Its protein product is CASSSRGAAYNSPLHF.

Notes on this clone: One end of the junction is discordant with germline, which a read error may explain. The chain links TRBV20-1 to TRBJ2-7; D not certain. Germline CDR1 is DFQATT and CDR2 is SNEGSKA (reference sequence). The CDR3 extends over 11 amino acids. Here the CDR3 reads CSARVSWSMHF. DNA for the CDR3: TGCAGTGCTAGAGTGAGTTGGAGTATGCACTTC.

J is TRBJ1-1 and V is TRBV19, with a tentative D call TRBD1 (6 bases). Germline lookup yields CDR1 LNHDA and CDR2 SQIVND (reference sequence). V lost 5 bases and J 5 bases, leaving 18 bases between the germline ends. CDR3 length: 15 residues. The CDR3 DNA follows: TGTGCCAGTAGTTTCCAGACAGGCGGATGGACTGAAGCTTTCTTT. Protein product: CASSFQTGGWTEAFF.

The V gene is TRBV19, the J gene TRBJ1-1, with D possibly being TRBD1 (5 bases). This CDR3 is 14 amino acids long. Looked up from germline, CDR1 is LNHDA and CDR2 is SQIVND (reference sequence). Deletions cut 7 bases from V and 4 bases from J, with 16 bases between. CDR3 bases: TGTGCCAGTAACCCCAGGGTATTAGGCACTGAAGCTTTCTTT. Its translation is CASNPRVLGTEAFF. The variable domain in full, with the rest retrieved from reference TRBV19 and TRBJ1-1, is DGGITQSPKYLFRKEGQNVTLSCEQNLNHDAMYWYRQDPGQGLRLIYYSQIVNDFQKGDIAEGYSVSREKKESFPLTVTSAQKNPTAFYLCASNPRVLGTEAFFGQGTRLTVV.

This sequence joins TRBV19 and TRBJ2-3; maybe TRBD2 (5 bases). Per germline, CDR1 LNHDA and CDR2 SQIVND (reference sequence). CDR3 size: 15 residues. The V end was cut by 4 bases, the J end by 1 base, with 12 bases between. CDR3 DNA sequence: TGTGCCAGTAGTAAGTCGGGGTCGGGCACAGATACGCAGTATTTT. This gives the protein CASSKSGSGTDTQYF.

The CDR3: CASSSESGFSSPLHF. The DNA for the CDR3 is TGTGCCAGCAGCTCTGAGTCAGGGTTCTCTTCACCCCTCCACTTT. This chain joins TRBV4-2 and TRBJ1-6; D possibly corresponds to TRBD1 (5 bases). The germline CDR1 and CDR2 sequences are LGHNA and YNFKEQ. V lost 5 bases to trimming and J lost 9 bases, with 17 bases between them. There are 15 residues in the CDR3.

V gene TRBV28 combines with J gene TRBJ1-1; perhaps TRBD1 as D (5 bases). V was clipped by 2 bases and J by 1 base, with 11 bases between them. From germline, CDR1 is MDHEN and CDR2 SYDVKM. This CDR3 region has 15 residues. As DNA, the CDR3 is TGTGCCAGCAGTTTACTCAGGGTAGGGAACACTGAAGCTTTCTTT. Residues: CASSLLRVGNTEAFF.

This rearrangement joins TRBV18 to TRBJ1-3; TRBD1 agrees at 7 bases. The CDR3 has 15 amino acids. Germline V gene lookup returns CDR1 KGHSH and CDR2 LQKENI. The ends lost 5 bases at V and 2 bases at J; junction bases unmatched: 6. The CDR3 reads CASSTYTGAGNTIYF. CDR3 nucleotides: TGTGCCAGCTCAACTTATACAGGGGCTGGAAACACCATATATTTT.

V gene TRBV19 combines with J gene TRBJ2-7; D remains unclear. The germline CDR1 and CDR2 sequences are LNHDA and SQIVND (reference sequence). V lost 5 bases and J lost 4, with 15 bases in between. CDR3 length: 14 residues. The CDR3 coding sequence is TGTGCCAGTAGTCGCCTCGGGTTGGGGTACGAGCAGTACTTC. Translation: CASSRLGLGYEQYF.

This clone is a singleton in its sample. The V call is TRBV25-1, the J call TRBJ1-2; possible D gene TRBD1, 6 bases. This CDR3 region has 15 residues. Looked up from germline, CDR1 is MGHDK and CDR2 is SYGVNS. Trimming left V 3 bases short and J 4 bases short, with 15 bases between. As DNA, the CDR3 is TGTGCCAGCAGTGACCTTCCCGGGACACTCTATGGCTACACCTTC. This sequence encodes CASSDLPGTLYGYTF.

The chain uses TRBV5-5 and TRBJ2-7; TRBD1 agrees at 10 bases. Losses at the gene ends were 3 bases for V and 0 bases for J; bases not matched to a gene: 6. CDR1 is SGHKS, CDR2 YYEKEE, per germline (reference sequence). There are 16 residues in the CDR3. Written as DNA, the CDR3 is TGTGCCAGCAGCTCGACAGGGGGCTTATCCTCCTACGAGCAGTACTTC. Translating gives CASSSTGGLSSYEQYF.